Presented here are 31 T cell receptor beta chains from one specimen sequenced in a study of blood T cell repertoires in COVID-19. Produced via immunoSEQ multiplex PCR; TCRdb's table is partial and in-frame only. Counted here are about 97,000 clones, around 90% occurring once; the ten biggest clones make up roughly 5.6%. What was sequenced was peripheral blood. These receptors all come from a woman between 50 and 59 years old with COVID-19, enrolled during active disease.

The gene calls are TRBV2 and TRBJ1-2; possibly TRBD1 for D (6 bases). CDR3 length equals 11 residues. Germline CDR1 is SNHLY and CDR2 is FYNNEI. Trimming stripped 9 bases from V and 8 bases from J, with 13 bases between. This chain's CDR3 is CASQDSYGYTF. The CDR3 nucleotides read TGTGCCAGTCAGGACAGTTACGGCTACACCTTC. Full variable domain (rest looked up from reference TRBV2 and TRBJ1-2): EPEVTQTPSHQVTQMGQEVILRCVPISNHLYFYWYRQILGQKVEFLVSFYNNEISEKSEIFDDQFSVERPDGSNFTLKIRSTKLEDSAMYFCASQDSYGYTFGSGTRLTVV.

This clone was seen a single time. The rearrangement links TRBV11-2 to TRBJ1-3; no clear D. V lost 2 bases and J 0 bases, leaving 5 bases between the germline ends. The CDR3 consists of 14 residues. Germline CDR1 is SGHAT and CDR2 is FQNNGV. CDR3: CASSLTVSGNTIYF. CDR3 DNA: TGTGCCAGCAGCTTAACAGTCTCTGGAAACACCATATATTTT.

J is TRBJ1-2 and V is TRBV27, with D perhaps TRBD1 (5 bases). V was clipped by 6 bases and J by 3 bases, with 17 bases between them. The germline CDR1 and CDR2 sequences are MNHEY and SMNVEV (reference sequence). The CDR3 runs 15 residues. The CDR3, as DNA: TGTGCCAGCAGCGCGGGGGTCAGGGTTGACTATGGCTACACCTTC. Translating it yields CASSAGVRVDYGYTF.

The chain joins TRBV28 to TRBJ1-4, with D maybe TRBD1 (5 bases). CDR3 length: 14 amino acids. Germline V lookup: CDR1 MDHEN, CDR2 SYDVKM. Trimming stripped 4 bases from V and 7 bases from J, with 13 bases between. CDR3 nucleotide sequence: TGTGCCAGCAGTTGGGGGGGAAGGACTGAAAAACTGTTTTTT. Translating gives CASSWGGRTEKLFF.

The CDR3 spells CASSFVASAFYEQYF. For the CDR3, the DNA is TGTGCCAGCAGCTTCGTAGCTAGCGCTTTCTACGAGCAGTACTTC. The chain recombines TRBV11-3 with TRBJ2-7, with a tentative D call TRBD2 (6 bases). V lost 3 bases and J 3 bases, leaving 15 bases between the germline ends. CDR3 size: 15 residues. Germline values: CDR1 SGHNT, CDR2 YENEEA.

The chain combines TRBV19 with TRBJ1-1; the D gene is possibly TRBD1 (6 bases). V lost 5 bases and J 5 bases, leaving 15 bases between the germline ends. Germline-derived CDR1 and CDR2 are LNHDA and SQIVND (reference sequence). The CDR3 totals 14 residues. The DNA of the CDR3 is TGTGCCAGTAGTCGAGAGGGGGTCTGGACTGAAGCTTTCTTT. It translates to CASSREGVWTEAFF.

V usage is TRBV11-2 and J usage is TRBJ2-2; TRBD2 is a possible D gene (6 bases). The ends were cut back, 5 bases at V and 0 bases at J, with 22 bases in the middle. The germline V gene has CDR1 SGHAT and CDR2 FQNNGV. This CDR3 contains 19 residues. The CDR3 DNA is TGTGCCAGCAGCCGCCTGGGAGGAATGAGGGGCACGAACACCGGGGAGCTGTTTTTT. As protein: CASSRLGGMRGTNTGELFF.

The V and J genes are TRBV6-6 and TRBJ2-1, with D possibly matching TRBD2 (5 bases). The CDR3 sequence is 17 residues long. CDR1 and CDR2 from the germline V gene are MNHNY and SVGAGI (reference sequence). V was trimmed by 5 bases and J by 3 bases, leaving 20 bases between them. The CDR3 DNA follows: TGTGCCAGCAGTCAACTCCGCAATGGACTCAGCTACAATGAGCAGTTCTTC. Translated: CASSQLRNGLSYNEQFF.

The CDR3 loop is CASREQGANYGYTF. CDR3 sequence (DNA): TGTGCCAGCAGGGAACAGGGGGCTAACTATGGCTACACCTTC. V is TRBV11-2 and J is TRBJ1-2; 8 nucleotides agree with TRBD1. From germline, CDR1 is SGHAT and CDR2 FQNNGV. The CDR3 extends over 14 amino acids. V dropped 6 bases and J dropped 0; count of bases not matched to a gene: 3. Full variable domain (missing parts from reference TRBV11-2 and TRBJ1-2): EAGVAQSPRYKIIEKRQSVAFWCNPISGHATLYWYQQILGQGPKLLIQFQNNGVVDDSQLPKDRFSAERLKGVDSTLKIQPAKLEDSAVYLCASREQGANYGYTFGSGTRLTVV.

The chain links TRBV5-4 to TRBJ1-1, with TRBD1 matching 8 bases. The CDR3 spans 14 residues. Germline V gene lookup returns CDR1 SGHNT and CDR2 YYREEE (reference sequence). The V gene end was trimmed by 0 bases and the J gene end by 2 bases; junction bases not matched to a gene: 0. CDR3 sequence reads: CASSLAGGNTEAFF. Here the CDR3 DNA reads TGTGCCAGCAGCTTGGCAGGGGGCAACACTGAAGCTTTCTTT.

This rearrangement joins TRBV7-9 to TRBJ1-1, with TRBD1 identical over 8 bases. The CDR3 loop spans 12 amino acids. Germline V gene sequence: CDR1 SEHNR, CDR2 FQNEAQ (reference sequence). Trimming cost V 8 bases and J 8 bases; bases outside gene matches: 7. The CDR3 is CASARGDREAFF. The CDR3 region has the DNA TGTGCCAGCGCCCGGGGGGACAGGGAAGCTTTCTTT.

The rearrangement links TRBV7-2 to TRBJ2-5; D is unclear. Germline V gene sequence: CDR1 SGHTA, CDR2 FQGNSA. CDR3 length: 15 amino acids. V shed 5 bases and J shed 1 base, with 14 bases lying between them. Here the CDR3 reads CASSPQATLQETQYF. The CDR3 bases are TGTGCCAGCAGCCCCCAGGCGACACTCCAAGAGACCCAGTACTTC.

The CDR3 sequence is CASSLTGLGAGELFF. Here the CDR3 DNA reads TGTGCCAGCAGCCTGACTGGCCTAGGGGCCGGGGAGCTGTTTTTT. The chain carries TRBV3-1 (or the pseudogene TRBV3-2) and TRBJ2-2; D possibly corresponds to TRBD1 (5 bases). V dropped 4 bases and J dropped 6 bases, with 15 bases sitting between them. This CDR3 spans 15 amino acids. Looked up from germline, CDR1 is LGHDT and CDR2 is YNNKEL (reference sequence).

This rearrangement joins TRBV2 to TRBJ2-1, with 8 bases that match TRBD2. The CDR3 spans 18 residues. Germline V lookup: CDR1 SNHLY, CDR2 FYNNEI. The V and J ends lost 0 bases and 0 bases, in that order; junction bases with no gene match: 7. The CDR3 loop reads CASSEALSGASSYNEQFF. The CDR3 DNA reads TGTGCCAGCAGTGAAGCGCTTAGCGGGGCGAGCTCCTACAATGAGCAGTTCTTC.

Only one count was recorded for this clone. This sequence joins TRBV25-1 and TRBJ2-7; 9 bases fit TRBD1. The CDR3 consists of 14 residues. Germline V gene data show CDR1 as MGHDK and CDR2 as SYGVNS. V lost 7 bases, J lost 3 bases, and 7 bases stayed unmatched. CDR3 coding DNA: TGTGCCAGCAACCCGGGACAGGGCTTCTACGAGCAGTACTTC. Translated, it gives CASNPGQGFYEQYF.

The chain links TRBV4-1 to TRBJ1-6, with D perhaps TRBD1 (6 bases). The V gene lost 2 bases and the J gene lost 6 bases, with 20 bases spanning the gap. The germline V gene encodes CDR1 MGHRA and CDR2 YSYEKL. The CDR3 length is 18 residues. This CDR3 reads CASSQLRSYREGNSPLHF. In nucleotides, the CDR3 is TGCGCCAGCAGCCAATTACGGAGCTACAGGGAAGGTAATTCACCCCTCCACTTT.

The chain employs TRBV19 and TRBJ2-7; 7 bases fit TRBD2. Germline CDR1 and CDR2: LNHDA and SQIVND (reference sequence). Trimming at V came to 3 bases and at J to 3 bases, leaving 5 bases not matched to a gene. There are 14 residues in the CDR3. CDR3 DNA: TGTGCCAGTAGTATGGTGCTAGCGGACTACGAGCAGTACTTC. This encodes CASSMVLADYEQYF.

The CDR3, as DNA: TGTGCCATCAGGGTTGGGTCATTCAGGACAGGGTTCCCAGATACGCAGTATTTT. Translating it yields CAIRVGSFRTGFPDTQYF. V usage is TRBV10-3 and J usage is TRBJ2-3; TRBD1 aligns across 8 bases. Germline CDR1 ENHRY, CDR2 SYGVKD. After removal of 6 bases from V and 4 bases from J, the junction contained 18 bases not matched to a gene. The CDR3 covers 18 residues.

V usage is TRBV30 and J usage is TRBJ1-3, with D hard to call. The germline V gene has CDR1 GTSNPN and CDR2 SVGIG (reference sequence). The CDR3 sequence is 13 residues long. V was trimmed by 0 bases and J by 3 bases, leaving 6 bases between them. CDR3 bases: TGTGCCTGGAGTGTAGGGAGTGGAAACACCATATATTTT. Translated: CAWSVGSGNTIYF.

This chain links TRBV28 with TRBJ1-6, with 9 nucleotides matching TRBD1. Per germline, CDR1 MDHEN and CDR2 SYDVKM. Trimming took 7 bases from V and 7 from J; bases not matched to a gene: 11. CDR3 length: 16 amino acids. The CDR3 region is CASMTTGTGINSPLHF. The CDR3 DNA reads as TGTGCCAGCATGACAACCGGGACAGGGATAAATTCACCCCTCCACTTT.

This clone has only a few counts. The chain couples TRBV9 to TRBJ2-3, with TRBD1 as a possible D gene (7 bases). V gave up 0 bases and J gave up 3 bases, with 14 bases separating them. In germline, CDR1 is SGDLS, CDR2 YYNGEE. This CDR3 is built from 16 residues. The CDR3 DNA reads as TGTGCCAGCAGCGTAGAACAGGGGACTCGGACAGATACGCAGTATTTT. It yields the protein CASSVEQGTRTDTQYF.

The genes are TRBV4-3 and TRBJ2-2, with a possible D match to TRBD1 (6 bases). In germline, CDR1 is LGHNA, CDR2 YSLEER. The V end lost 1 base, the J end lost 6 bases, and 12 bases lay between the germline ends. The CDR3 sequence is 15 residues long. The CDR3 region has the DNA TGCGCCAGCAGCCAAGTTGGGGGCGATGCCGGGGAGCTGTTTTTT. As protein: CASSQVGGDAGELFF.

The chain combines TRBV29-1 with TRBJ2-1; possible D gene TRBD1, 6 bases. From germline, CDR1 is SQVTM and CDR2 ANQGSEA. The ends were cut back, 8 bases at V and 1 base at J, with 9 bases in the middle. CDR3 length equals 12 residues. The CDR3 sequence is CSHRESYNEQFF. CDR3 coding DNA: TGCAGCCACAGGGAGTCCTACAATGAGCAGTTCTTC.

The gene calls are TRBV5-1 and TRBJ2-5; the match to TRBD1 covers 7 bases. J was trimmed by 2 bases and V by 3 bases; bases with no gene match: 1. The CDR3 is 13 residues long. CDR1 and CDR2 (germline): SGHRS, YFSETQ. The CDR3 region has the DNA TGCGCCAGCAGCTGGACAGGACAAGAGACCCAGTACTTC. As protein: CASSWTGQETQYF.

This clone was counted only a few times. The rearrangement links TRBV10-1 to TRBJ1-1, with D perhaps TRBD1 (5 bases). Germline V gene sequence: CDR1 WNHNN, CDR2 SYGVQD (reference sequence). This CDR3 is built from 14 residues. The V gene lost 3 bases and the J gene lost 4 bases, with 12 bases spanning the gap. This chain's CDR3 is CASSEPRALTEAFF. Here the CDR3 DNA reads TGCGCCAGCAGTGAACCCAGGGCCCTCACTGAAGCTTTCTTT.

The V gene is TRBV2, the J gene TRBJ1-3; TRBD1 might be the D (5 bases). With 1 base removed from V and 6 bases from J, the gap between germline ends came to 19 bases. The CDR3 is 17 amino acids. Germline loops: CDR1 SNHLY, CDR2 FYNNEI. The CDR3 DNA sequence: TGTGCCAGCAGTGAAGAGCACTTACAGGTGGTGGCAAACACCATATATTTT. Amino acids: CASSEEHLQVVANTIYF.

J is TRBJ1-2 and V is TRBV6-4; 8 bases match TRBD1. CDR1 is MRHNA and CDR2 is SNTAGT in the germline V gene. The CDR3 consists of 14 residues. After removal of 5 bases from V and 8 bases from J, the junction contained 10 bases not matched to a gene. CDR3 nucleotide sequence: TGTGCCAGCAGTAAAAGGACAGGGTTTCCCGGCTACACCTTC. Translation: CASSKRTGFPGYTF.

This chain connects TRBV19 to TRBJ2-3; 9 bases fit TRBD2. CDR3 size: 15 residues. J gave up 7 bases and V 6 bases, and 11 bases lay outside the gene matches. Germline V lookup: CDR1 LNHDA, CDR2 SQIVND (reference sequence). CDR3 residues: CASRPGASGTHTQYF. The CDR3 DNA follows: TGTGCCAGTAGGCCAGGGGCTAGCGGGACCCATACGCAGTATTTT.

V is TRBV9 and J is TRBJ2-5, with TRBD1 identical over 10 bases. J gave up 3 bases and V 3 bases, and 8 bases lay outside the gene matches. Germline CDR1 and CDR2: SGDLS and YYNGEE. The CDR3 contains 16 residues. The CDR3 coding sequence is TGTGCCAGCAGCGACTTATTTGGGACAGGGGAAGAGACCCAGTACTTC. It yields the protein CASSDLFGTGEETQYF.

The chain is built from TRBV15 and TRBJ2-3; 9 nucleotides agree with TRBD1. From germline, CDR1 is LNHNV and CDR2 YYDKDF (reference sequence). V dropped 0 bases and J dropped 3; count of bases not matched to a gene: 13. This CDR3 is 19 amino acids long. The CDR3, as DNA: TGTGCCACCAGCAGAGATACAAACGGTGGGACAGGGTTGACAGATACGCAGTATTTT. Protein sequence: CATSRDTNGGTGLTDTQYF.

A note on this clone: Relative to the germline gene, one junction end is altered; a read error may explain this. The chain employs TRBV4-1 and TRBJ2-6, with 7 bases fitting TRBD1. Germline CDR1 reads MGHRA; CDR2 reads YSYEKL. The CDR3 spans 16 residues. CDR3: CASSQEGTQGVNVLTF. The DNA for the CDR3 is TGCGCCAGCAGCCAAGAAGGGACGCAGGGGGTCAACGTCCTGACTTTC.